This TCR beta chain is from a study of blood T cell repertoires in COVID-19. Study at large: Both acute and convalescent COVID-19 samples were obtained from the United States, Italy and Spain. In each case, the material was cDNA or gDNA derived from T cells, B-cell-depleted T cells, or PBMCs.

This clone was recorded once. The CDR3 consists of 11 residues. The ends were cut back, 5 bases at V and 7 bases at J, with 8 bases in the middle. Authors' processing steps: Reference gene primers were amplified, and this amplification served to estimate nucleated cell counts. Method: immunoSEQ multiplex PCR; TCRdb's copy keeps in-frame clones and lacks some. Clonal size and the V and J genes are those of that table, whereas D and trimming came from the DNA. The sample lists 140,000 or so clones, around 84% occurring once. Sample: peripheral blood. This receptor was identified in a man in his sixties with active or convalescent COVID-19. The chain is built from TRBV12-3 or TRBV12-4 and TRBJ1-2; perhaps TRBD1 as D (6 bases). CDR3 in amino acids: CASSVTGGYTF. The CDR3 coding sequence is TGTGCCAGCAGTGTGACAGGTGGCTACACCTTC.